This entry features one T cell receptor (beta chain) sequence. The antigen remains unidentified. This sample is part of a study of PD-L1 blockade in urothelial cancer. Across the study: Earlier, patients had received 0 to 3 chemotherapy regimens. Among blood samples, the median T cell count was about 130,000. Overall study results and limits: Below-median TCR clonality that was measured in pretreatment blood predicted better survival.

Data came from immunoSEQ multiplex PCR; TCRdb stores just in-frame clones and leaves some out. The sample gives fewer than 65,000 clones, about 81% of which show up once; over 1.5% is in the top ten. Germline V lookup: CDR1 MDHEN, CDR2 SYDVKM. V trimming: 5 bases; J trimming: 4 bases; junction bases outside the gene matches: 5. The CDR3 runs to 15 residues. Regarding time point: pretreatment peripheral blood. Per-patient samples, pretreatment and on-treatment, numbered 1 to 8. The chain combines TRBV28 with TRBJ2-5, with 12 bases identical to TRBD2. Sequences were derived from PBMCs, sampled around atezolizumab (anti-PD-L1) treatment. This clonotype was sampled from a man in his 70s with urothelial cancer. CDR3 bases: TGTGCCAGCAGTCCTAGCGGGAGGGCGGGAGAGACCCAGTACTTC. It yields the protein CASSPSGRAGETQYF. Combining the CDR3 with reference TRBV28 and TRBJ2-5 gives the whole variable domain DVKVTQSSRYLVKRTGEKVFLECVQDMDHENMFWYRQDPGLGLRLIYFSYDVKMKEKGDIPEGYSVSREKKERFSLILESASTNQTSMYLCASSPSGRAGETQYFGPGTRLLVL.